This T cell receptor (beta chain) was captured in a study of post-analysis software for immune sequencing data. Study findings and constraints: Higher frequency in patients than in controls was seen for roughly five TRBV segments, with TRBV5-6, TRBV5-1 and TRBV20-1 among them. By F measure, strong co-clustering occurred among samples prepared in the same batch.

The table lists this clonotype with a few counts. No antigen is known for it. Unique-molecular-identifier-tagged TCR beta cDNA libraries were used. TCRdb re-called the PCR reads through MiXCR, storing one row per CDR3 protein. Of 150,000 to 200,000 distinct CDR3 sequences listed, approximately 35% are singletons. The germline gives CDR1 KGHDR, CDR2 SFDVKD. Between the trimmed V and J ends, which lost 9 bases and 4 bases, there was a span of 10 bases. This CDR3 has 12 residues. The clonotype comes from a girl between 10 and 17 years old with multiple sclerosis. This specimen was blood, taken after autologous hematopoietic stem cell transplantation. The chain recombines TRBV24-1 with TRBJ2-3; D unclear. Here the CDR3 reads CATGTDSDTQYF. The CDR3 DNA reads TGTGCCACCGGTACTGACTCAGATACGCAGTATTTT.